This T cell receptor (beta chain) stems from a study of OX40 agonist ivuxolimab in advanced cancers. TCRdb's copy holds only in-frame clones and misses some; the assay was immunoSEQ multiplex PCR. The sample yields 13,000 or so clones, 77% seen once. The CDR3 has 17 amino acids. The ends were cut back, 2 bases at V and 1 base at J, with 17 bases in the middle. Germline loops: CDR1 SGHAT, CDR2 FQNNGV. V and J are TRBV11-2 and TRBJ1-1, with D hard to call. The receptor comes from an adult with an advanced solid tumor such as melanoma, head and neck, liver or kidney cancer. This specimen consisted of CD4+ or CD8+ T cells sorted from blood, obtained in a trial of the OX40 agonist ivuxolimab. CDR3 protein: CASSLRLLAATNTEAFF. The CDR3 DNA is TGTGCCAGCAGCTTAAGGCTTTTAGCGGCGACGAACACTGAAGCTTTCTTT.